The subject of this entry is one TCR beta chain. Its cognate antigen has yet to be identified. It has no much larger one-base neighbor in the sample; base qualities were not kept. This entry belongs to a study of Ad26.COV2.S vaccination and SARS-CoV-2 variants (dated by TCRdb to the early 2020s). Looking at the study overall: Vaccine-arm donors came from COV1001, a multicentre, randomized, double-blind, placebo-controlled phase I-IIa trial of Ad26.COV2.S in healthy adults. Ad26.COV2.S was given intramuscularly at 5x10^10 or 1x10^11 viral particles, as a single shot or as two shots 56 days apart. Trial participants were randomized into five groups of five: low-dose or high-dose Ad26.COV2.S given once or twice, or placebo on both occasions. Investigators remained blinded to trial group allocation during experiments and outcome assessment. The TCR-sequenced set comprised approximately 32 samples: some 20 Ad26.COV2.S vaccine recipients, 5 placebo recipients and 8 SARS-CoV-2 convalescent individuals. TCRbeta repertoire sequencing served as the tool for gauging how specific and how broad the SARS-CoV-2-reactive T cell receptors were following Ad26.COV2.S vaccination. On the study overall, not on this receptor specifically: Compared with placebo recipients, Ad26.COV2.S recipients showed higher spike-specific TCR breadth (P = 0.0014). The study lacked the statistical power to compare responses across vaccine doses or regimens. After vaccination, substantial breadth of spike-specific CD8+ and CD4+ T cell responses was reported. The authors noted that the TCR breadth and depth analyses may have underestimated total T cell responses. Non-spike TCR breadth was comparable between vaccine and placebo recipients, consistent with the vaccine containing only spike.

According to the germline V gene, CDR1 reads SGHNT and CDR2 reads YENEEA. Including cysteine and phenylalanine, the CDR3 has 14 amino acids. Left in the record is the CDR3 DNA by itself, 42 bases read in frame from the first base. The V end gives up 0 bases and the J end 12 bases, leaving 10 bases in the junction not matched to a gene. The immunoSEQ Assay was used to sequence TCRbeta CDR3 regions. After extraction, genomic DNA underwent amplification by bias-controlled multiplex PCR, followed by high-throughput sequencing. The authors processed their data as follows. To quantify the absolute abundance of every unique TCRbeta CDR3 region, sequences were collapsed and filtered. T cell fraction was estimated by normalization of TCRbeta template counts to usable DNA, with usable DNA being measured through amplification of reference genes present in all nucleated cells. Repertoire TCRs were annotated as SARS-CoV-2-specific by exact matching of V gene, CDR3 amino acid sequence and J gene to a known reactive TCR set. The reference SARS-CoV-2 TCR set was obtained from MIRA and was filtered for enrichment in COVID-19-positive ImmuneCODE repertoires, whereby public or cross-reactive TCRs were removed. Using the MIRA antigens, annotated TCRs were further analysed by specific ORF or by position within an ORF. Depth was the summed frequency of annotated unique rearrangements, while breadth was defined as annotated unique rearrangements over total unique productive rearrangements. Two-sided Wilcoxon rank-sum tests were applied when comparing TCR breadth between groups. The table was pulled from immuneACCESS by TCRdb, which kept in-frame rearrangements only. Such tables lose some clones; where checked, under half of the loss comes from unresolved V genes, and the rest has no known cause. The V and J calls and clone size come from that table; D and trimming were worked out from the DNA. The sample records about 410,000 clones, approximately 90% of which are singletons. Under 2% of the sample belongs to the ten largest clones.

The treatment or condition label here, explained by the study, means: roughly 18 received Ad26.COV2.S at low or high dose, single or two shots; 5 received placebo; per-sample allocation not given. Repertoires of vaccine and placebo recipients were sequenced from samples collected on day 63 after the first injection. In Cohort 1b, fewer than 30 adults aged 18-55 years were enrolled at a single site in Boston, USA, between 29 July and 7 August 2020. Ad26.COV2.S was a replication-incompetent adenovirus type 26 vector that expressed a prefusion-stabilized SARS-CoV-2 spike protein derived from the original Wuhan strain.

The sequence came from a person aged 18-65 years who received the Ad26.COV2.S COVID-19 vaccine or a placebo. The sequenced sample was peripheral blood, obtained in a trial of Ad26.COV2.S vaccine versus placebo. Recombination linked TRBV11-3 to TRBJ2-7; 8 middle bases align to TRBD2. The CDR3 protein sequence reads: CASSLDAGGAVRYF. The DNA sequence follows: TGTGCCAGCAGCTTAGATGCGGGGGGCGCAGTCAGGTACTTC.